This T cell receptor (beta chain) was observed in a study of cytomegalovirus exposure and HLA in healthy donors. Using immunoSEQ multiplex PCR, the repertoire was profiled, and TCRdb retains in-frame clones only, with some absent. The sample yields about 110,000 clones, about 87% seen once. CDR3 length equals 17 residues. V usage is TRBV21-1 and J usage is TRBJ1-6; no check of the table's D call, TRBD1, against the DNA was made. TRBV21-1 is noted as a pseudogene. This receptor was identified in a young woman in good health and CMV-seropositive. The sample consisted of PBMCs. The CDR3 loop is CASSKDETIPQISPLHF. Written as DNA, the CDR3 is TGTGCCAGCAGCAAAGATGAGACAATTCCCCAGATTTCACCCCTCCACTTT.